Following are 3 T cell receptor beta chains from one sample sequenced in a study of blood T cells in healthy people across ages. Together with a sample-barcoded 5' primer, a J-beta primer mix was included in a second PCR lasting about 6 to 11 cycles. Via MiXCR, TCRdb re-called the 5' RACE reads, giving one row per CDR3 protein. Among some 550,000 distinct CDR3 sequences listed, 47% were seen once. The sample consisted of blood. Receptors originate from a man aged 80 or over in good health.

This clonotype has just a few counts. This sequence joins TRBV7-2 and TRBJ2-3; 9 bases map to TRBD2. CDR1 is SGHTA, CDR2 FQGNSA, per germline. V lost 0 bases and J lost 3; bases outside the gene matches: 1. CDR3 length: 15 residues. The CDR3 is CASSLALAGTDTQYF. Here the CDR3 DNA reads TGTGCCAGCAGCTTAGCTCTAGCGGGGACAGATACGCAGTATTTT.

CDR3 loop: CSAREGRAGELFF. In nucleotides, the CDR3 is TGCAGTGCTAGAGAAGGACGGGCCGGGGAGCTGTTTTTT. The genes are TRBV20-1 and TRBJ2-2; no clear D gene. Trimming removed 0 bases from V and 6 bases from J, with 8 bases in between. The CDR3 has 13 amino acids. Germline CDR1 DFQATT, CDR2 SNEGSKA (reference sequence).

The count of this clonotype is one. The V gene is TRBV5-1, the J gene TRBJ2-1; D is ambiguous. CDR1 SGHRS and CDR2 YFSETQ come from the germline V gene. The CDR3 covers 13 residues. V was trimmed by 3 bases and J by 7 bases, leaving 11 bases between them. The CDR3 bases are TGCGCCAGCAGCTGGACCCTAGGGAATGAGCAGTTCTTC. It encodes CASSWTLGNEQFF.